This entry is about one T cell receptor beta chain. Its binding antigen is unknown. No qualities accompany the bases; no much larger clone lies one base away. The immunoSEQ Assay, a bias-controlled multiplex PCR, was used to amplify TCRbeta CDR3 regions from genomic DNA. The authors' pipeline ran thus. The number of nucleated cells in each sample was estimated from the amplification of reference gene primers within the assay. To quantify the absolute abundance of each unique TCRbeta CDR3 rearrangement, sequence reads were collapsed and filtered. For each sample, productive Simpson clonality was calculated by taking the square root of Simpson's diversity index across productive rearrangements. In TCRdb, the immuneACCESS table is reduced to in-frame sequences with V and J assigned. These tables do not hold every clone; where another copy was compared, an unresolved V gene accounts for under half, and the others remain unexplained. V, J and clone size are those of that table, while D and trimming were read from the DNA. Across this sample there are 150,000 to 200,000 clones, with 90% seen only once. The ten largest clones represent approximately 0.48% of the sample.

This entry is derived from a study of blood T cell repertoires in COVID-19 (dated by TCRdb to 2019 to 2021). A note on the overall study: Samples covering the acute and convalescent phases of COVID-19 were provided by collaborators in the United States, Italy and Spain. Sample metadata almost always included a de-identified subject ID, COVID-19 status, age in years and sex. The repertoires were released in a freely available public database intended as a resource for research on the immune response to SARS-CoV-2. The samples were drawn from two sources: the first 160 participants of the ongoing ImmuneRACE study, and 1,200 or so subjects contributed by 6 global collaborators. The dataset comprised deeply sampled blood TCRbeta repertoires from subjects exposed to, actively infected with, or recovered from COVID-19. HLA class I and class II types, where available, came from metadata supplied by the sample provider rather than from assay-based typing. The prospective study material was composed of cDNA or gDNA derived from T cells, B-cell-depleted T cells, or PBMCs.

The CDR3 spans 14 residues, from the cysteine through the phenylalanine. Just CDR3 DNA is preserved here, 42 bases in frame from base 1. Per the germline V gene (reference sequence), SEHNR is the CDR1 and FQNEAQ is the CDR2. Cut back by 5 bases and 4 bases, the V and J ends lie 14 bases apart. Paper-wide results and their limitations: How much clinical and demographic metadata was included differed by source and by participant, and the metadata was provided uncurated.

The collaborating institutions used their own protocols to collect whole blood in K2EDTA tubes. For TCRbeta analysis, collaborators shipped samples in one of three forms: frozen whole blood, isolated PBMCs, or DNA extracted from either of those sample types. This receptor was taken from a man aged 50 to 60 with acute or convalescent COVID-19. Material for sequencing was peripheral blood. The chain was built from TRBV7-9 and TRBJ1-2; the D gene cannot be named for sure. The DNA reads as follows: TGTGCCAGCAGCATAGATACGGTTGGCTATGGCTACACCTTC. The translation is CASSIDTVGYGYTF.